The source of this TCR beta chain is a study of blood T cell repertoires in COVID-19. Whole-study context: From the United States, Italy and Spain came samples of acute and convalescent COVID-19. PBMCs, B-cell-depleted T cells, or T cells provided the cDNA or gDNA that made up the material.

V dropped 4 bases and J dropped 3 bases, with 10 bases sitting between them. The CDR3 covers 13 residues. The germline V gene encodes CDR1 WNHNN and CDR2 SYGVQD (reference sequence). In the original analysis: The assay estimated nucleated cells by amplifying reference gene primers. Libraries were prepared by immunoSEQ multiplex PCR; TCRdb keeps only in-frame clonotypes and omits some of them. That table gives V, J and clone size, and the DNA gave D and trimming. The sample records tens of thousands of clones, 84% being singletons. What was sequenced was peripheral blood. This clonotype was obtained from a human donor in a cohort sampled during active COVID-19. V is TRBV10-1 and J is TRBJ2-7, with D unclear. CDR3 sequence reads: CASSVGPDYEQYF. In DNA form, the CDR3 reads TGCGCCAGCAGTGTTGGCCCAGACTACGAGCAGTACTTC.